Listed below are T cell receptor beta chains from one sample, sequenced in a study of radiation and T cells in renal cell carcinoma. Assay used: immunoSEQ multiplex PCR; TCRdb lists only in-frame clones, some missing. Here the sample spans about 91,000 clones, approximately 80% being singletons. The sequences come from blood, collected from a patient whose treatment included radiotherapy and nephrectomy. The receptors originated from a man in his sixties with renal cell carcinoma. Both conserved end residues are part of each CDR3. The order of the fields is clone size, V gene, J gene, D gene, CDR3 protein, CDR3 DNA. A D gene is named only where the DNA matches it firmly. Clone size appears in some rows only: once, few, many, or a class for an expanded clone.

clone size: NA; V gene: TRBV28; J gene: TRBJ2-7; D gene: NA; CDR3 protein: CASSPPGQIYEQYF; CDR3 DNA: TGTGCCAGCAGCCCCCCCGGACAGATCTACGAGCAGTACTTC
clone size: NA; V gene: TRBV5-1; J gene: TRBJ2-5; D gene: TRBD2; CDR3 protein: CASRTGTSGLGTQYF; CDR3 DNA: TGCGCCAGCAGGACCGGGACTAGCGGGCTTGGGACCCAGTACTTC
clone size: few; V gene: TRBV7-9; J gene: TRBJ2-1; D gene: TRBD2; CDR3 protein: CASSFHRSGVRGDEQFF; CDR3 DNA: TGTGCCAGCAGCTTTCATCGTAGCGGGGTGAGAGGGGATGAGCAGTTCTTC
clone size: NA; V gene: TRBV2; J gene: TRBJ1-5; D gene: NA; CDR3 protein: CASSAGPNQPQHF; CDR3 DNA: TGTGCCAGCAGTGCAGGGCCCAATCAGCCCCAGCATTTT
clone size: NA; V gene: TRBV7-9; J gene: TRBJ1-1; D gene: NA; CDR3 protein: CASIPKEGRWGMGNTEAFF; CDR3 DNA: TGTGCCAGCATCCCCAAAGAGGGCAGGTGGGGAATGGGGAACACTGAAGCTTTCTTT
clone size: NA; V gene: TRBV29-1; J gene: TRBJ2-5; D gene: TRBD1; CDR3 protein: CSVGGQSKTQYF; CDR3 DNA: TGCAGCGTTGGGGGACAGTCAAAGACCCAGTACTTC
clone size: once; V gene: TRBV7-2; J gene: TRBJ2-6; D gene: NA; CDR3 protein: CASSATGRRANVLTF; CDR3 DNA: TGTGCCAGCAGCGCAACAGGGCGGAGGGCCAACGTCCTGACTTTC
clone size: NA; V gene: TRBV28; J gene: TRBJ2-7; D gene: NA; CDR3 protein: CASSRQVLLREQYF; CDR3 DNA: TGTGCCAGCAGTCGACAGGTCTTATTAAGAGAGCAGTACTTC
clone size: NA; V gene: TRBV10-1; J gene: TRBJ2-1; D gene: TRBD1; CDR3 protein: CASKGGLASDEQFF; CDR3 DNA: TGCGCCAGCAAAGGGGGCCTAGCAAGCGATGAGCAGTTCTTC
clone size: few; V gene: TRBV27; J gene: TRBJ1-2; D gene: TRBD1; CDR3 protein: CASPPDRDYGYTF; CDR3 DNA: TGTGCCAGCCCCCCCGACAGGGACTATGGCTACACCTTC
clone size: few; V gene: TRBV18; J gene: TRBJ2-7; D gene: NA; CDR3 protein: CASSPQGSEQYF; CDR3 DNA: TGTGCCAGCTCACCACAGGGCTCCGAGCAGTACTTC
clone size: NA; V gene: TRBV6-5; J gene: TRBJ2-7; D gene: TRBD2; CDR3 protein: CASSYGPGGFSYEQYF; CDR3 DNA: TGTGCCAGCAGTTACGGGCCGGGGGGATTCTCCTACGAGCAGTACTTC
clone size: NA; V gene: TRBV5-8; J gene: TRBJ1-1; D gene: TRBD1; CDR3 protein: CASSLAWGQGDAFF; CDR3 DNA: TGTGCCAGCAGCTTGGCCTGGGGACAGGGAGACGCTTTCTTT
clone size: NA; V gene: TRBV29-1; J gene: TRBJ2-7; D gene: TRBD1; CDR3 protein: CSVTTGGSYEQYF; CDR3 DNA: TGCAGCGTGACCACAGGGGGCTCCTACGAGCAGTACTTC
clone size: NA; V gene: TRBV4-1; J gene: TRBJ2-1; D gene: NA; CDR3 protein: CASSSPGPGRGHNEQFF; CDR3 DNA: TGCGCCAGCAGCTCCCCGGGACCAGGCCGGGGTCACAATGAGCAGTTCTTC
clone size: NA; V gene: TRBV6-5; J gene: TRBJ2-3; D gene: NA; CDR3 protein: CASSPLEITDTQYF; CDR3 DNA: TGTGCCAGCAGCCCCCTCGAGATAACCGATACGCAGTATTTT
clone size: NA; V gene: TRBV10-3; J gene: TRBJ2-2; D gene: NA; CDR3 protein: CAISVQDSDGELFF; CDR3 DNA: TGTGCCATCAGTGTCCAGGACTCTGACGGGGAGCTGTTTTTT
clone size: once; V gene: TRBV28; J gene: TRBJ2-3; D gene: TRBD2; CDR3 protein: CASSLGEGWADTQYF; CDR3 DNA: TGTGCCAGCAGTTTAGGGGAGGGGTGGGCAGATACGCAGTATTTT